This T cell receptor (beta chain) was found in a study of T cell responses to AZD1222 COVID-19 vaccine. This CDR3 region has 16 residues. From germline, CDR1 is SEHNR and CDR2 FQNEAQ (reference sequence). V gave up 7 bases and J gave up 1 base, with 16 bases separating them. Produced via immunoSEQ multiplex PCR; TCRdb's table is partial and in-frame only. The sample consists of 55,000 to 70,000 clones, 85% to 90% of them appearing once. Sequenced here: peripheral blood, sampled on day 0 of AZD1222 vaccination. The sequence came from an adult in good health. The V and J genes are TRBV7-9 and TRBJ2-2, with D unresolved. CDR3 loop: CASTPPGSRNTGELFF. CDR3 bases: TGTGCCAGCACCCCCCCGGGTTCGCGGAACACCGGGGAGCTGTTTTTT.